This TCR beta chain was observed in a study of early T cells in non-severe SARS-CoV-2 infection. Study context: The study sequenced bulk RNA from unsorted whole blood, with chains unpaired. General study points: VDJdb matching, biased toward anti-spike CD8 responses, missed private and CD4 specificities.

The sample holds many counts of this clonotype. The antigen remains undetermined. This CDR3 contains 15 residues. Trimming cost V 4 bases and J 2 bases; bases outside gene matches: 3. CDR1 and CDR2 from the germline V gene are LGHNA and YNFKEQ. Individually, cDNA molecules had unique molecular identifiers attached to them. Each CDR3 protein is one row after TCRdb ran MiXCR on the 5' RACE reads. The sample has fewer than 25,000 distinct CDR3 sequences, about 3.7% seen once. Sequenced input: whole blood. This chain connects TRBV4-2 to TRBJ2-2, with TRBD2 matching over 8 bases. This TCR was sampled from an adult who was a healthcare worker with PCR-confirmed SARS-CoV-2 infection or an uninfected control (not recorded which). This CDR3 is CASSPSGSNTGELFF. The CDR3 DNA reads TGTGCCAGCAGCCCGAGCGGGAGCAACACCGGGGAGCTGTTTTTT.